This is a list of T cell receptor beta chains from one sample in a study of T cell responses to AZD1222 COVID-19 vaccine. Sequencing used immunoSEQ multiplex PCR; TCRdb keeps in-frame clones, though not all of them. The table records about 120,000 clones, 75% to 90% of them present only once. The source material was peripheral blood, sampled on day 0 of AZD1222 vaccination. Receptors were obtained from an adult in good health. Each CDR3 is given with its conserved first and last residue. The D gene is left open where the match is weak. The listing skips clone size in some rows; elsewhere it reads once, few, many or a size class.

D | J | V | size | DNA | CDR3
. | TRBJ1-2 | TRBV14 | . | TGTGCCAGCAGCCCGGTGGGAGGGTCGGAATCTGGCTACACCTTC | CASSPVGGSESGYTF
TRBD2 | TRBJ2-1 | TRBV9 | . | TGTGCCAGCAGCGCTCGACTAGCGGGAGACAATGAGCAGTTCTTC | CASSARLAGDNEQFF
. | TRBJ2-7 | TRBV14 | . | TGTGCCAGCAGCCAGACTCGTTGGGGAGGCGAGCAGTACTTC | CASSQTRWGGEQYF
. | TRBJ1-5 | TRBV7-2 | . | TGTGCCAGCAGCTTTGACAGTAGCAATCAGCCCCAGCATTTT | CASSFDSSNQPQHF
TRBD1 | TRBJ2-5 | TRBV24-1 | . | TGTGCCACCAGTGATCCGACAGGGGGCGAAGAGACCCAGTACTTC | CATSDPTGGEETQYF
. | TRBJ2-2 | TRBV2 | few | TGTGCCAGCGCGCTAGACGCCGGGGAGCTGTTTTTT | CASALDAGELFF
. | TRBJ1-5 | TRBV14 | . | TGTGCCAGCAGTCCCCTCGTGAACAGCAATCAGCCCCAGCATTTT | CASSPLVNSNQPQHF
TRBD1 | TRBJ1-6 | TRBV2 | . | TGTGCCAGCAGAGACAGGGGAAATTCACCCCTCCACTTT | CASRDRGNSPLHF
. | TRBJ1-2 | TRBV19 | . | TGTGCCAGTACTTTCCGGGGCGAGATATTTGGCGGCTACACCTTC | CASTFRGEIFGGYTF
TRBD1 | TRBJ1-5 | TRBV5-1 | . | TGCGCCAGCAGCTTGGCCAGGGGGCGGGGTCAGCCCCAGCATTTT | CASSLARGRGQPQHF
TRBD1 | TRBJ2-5 | TRBV28 | . | TGTGCCAGCAGCACCCCGGACAGGCGCCAAGAGACCCAGTACTTC | CASSTPDRRQETQYF
. | TRBJ2-7 | TRBV9 | . | TGTGCCAGCAGCCCGCGGGCGGGGGCTCCCTACGAGCAGTACTTC | CASSPRAGAPYEQYF
. | TRBJ2-1 | TRBV21-1 | . | TGTGCCAGCAGCCAAAGAGGCCAGTATACGAATGAGCAGTTCTTC | CASSQRGQYTNEQFF
TRBD1 | TRBJ1-5 | TRBV7-9 | once | TGTGCCAGCAGCTCGGGGACAGGTAATCAGCCCCAGCATTTT | CASSSGTGNQPQHF
TRBD2 | TRBJ2-5 | TRBV2 | once | TGTGCCAGCAGTCCTTGGACTAGCGGGAGGCGAGAGACCCAGTACTTC | CASSPWTSGRRETQYF
. | TRBJ1-2 | TRBV28 | . | TGTGCCAGCAGCCTAGGGGGGGCCCCTGGCTTTCCTCTTAACTATGGCTACACCTTC | CASSLGGAPGFPLNYGYTF
TRBD1 | TRBJ1-2 | TRBV24-1 | . | TGTGCCACCAGTGAATCGGGACAGGGAAGGTACTATGGCTACACCTTC | CATSESGQGRYYGYTF
. | TRBJ2-1 | TRBV7-6 | . | TGTGCCAGCAGTTCCGGGATTTCAGCGGGCAATGAGCAGTTCTTC | CASSSGISAGNEQFF
. | TRBJ2-1 | TRBV19 | . | TGTGCCAGTATTGGGTACAATGAGCAGTTCTTC | CASIGYNEQFF
. | TRBJ2-2 | TRBV28 | once | TGTGCCAGCAGTTTAAGACATCCCGGGGAGCTGTTTTTT | CASSLRHPGELFF
TRBD1 | TRBJ2-7 | TRBV7-2 | . | TGTGCCAGCACCTCCAGGACAGGGGGCTACGAGCAGTACTTC | CASTSRTGGYEQYF
. | TRBJ2-5 | TRBV4-2 | . | TGTGCCAGCAGCCAAGCCCCTGGCCGGGAGACCCAGTACTTC | CASSQAPGRETQYF
TRBD1 | TRBJ2-7 | TRBV2 | . | TGTGCCAGCATGGGGTTGTCCCGGACAGGGGGCTACGAGCAGTACTTC | CASMGLSRTGGYEQYF
TRBD2 | TRBJ2-7 | TRBV2 | few | TGTGCCAGCAGGCTACTAGTCGGCGGGAGGGGCGAGCAGTACTTC | CASRLLVGGRGEQYF
. | TRBJ2-1 | TRBV30 | . | TGTGCCTGGGCCACGTCTGGGTACAATGAGCAGTTCTTC | CAWATSGYNEQFF
. | TRBJ2-1 | TRBV14 | . | TGTGCCAGCAGCCAAGGGCACTTAGCTTACAATGAGCAGTTCTTC | CASSQGHLAYNEQFF
. | TRBJ2-7 | TRBV28 | . | TGTGCCAGCAGTCTCCCAAGTACAGGGTTCGTCTACGAGCAGTACTTC | CASSLPSTGFVYEQYF
. | TRBJ1-4 | TRBV9 | . | TGTGCCAGCAGCGTAACCCCAGGGACAACTAATGAAAAACTGTTTTTT | CASSVTPGTTNEKLFF
TRBD2 | TRBJ2-5 | TRBV9 | . | TGTGCCAGCAGCGTGGCTAGCGGGAGGGGTGAGACCCAGTACTTC | CASSVASGRGETQYF
. | TRBJ2-7 | TRBV7-3 | . | TGTGCCAGCACGACCAAAAAGCAGTACTTC | CASTTKKQYF
. | TRBJ1-5 | TRBV24-1 | . | TGTGCCACCAGTGAATCGGGGGTCCAGCCCCAGCATTTT | CATSESGVQPQHF
. | TRBJ2-1 | TRBV3-1/TRBV3-2 | . | TGTGCCAGCAGCCAAAGGGCAGGGGCATACAATGAGCAGTTCTTC | CASSQRAGAYNEQFF
TRBD2 | TRBJ2-3 | TRBV9 | . | TGTGCCAGCAGCGTAGGGCTAGCGGGTGGGTCTGGGCAGTATTTT | CASSVGLAGGSGQYF
. | TRBJ1-2 | TRBV4-1 | . | TGCGCCAGCAGCCAAGGCGGGTTGGGGGACATCTATGGCTACACCTTC | CASSQGGLGDIYGYTF
. | TRBJ2-1 | TRBV19 | . | TGTGCCAGTAGTACCGGACAGCAGTCCTACAATGAGCAGTTCTTC | CASSTGQQSYNEQFF
. | TRBJ1-2 | TRBV30 | . | TGTGCCTGGAGGACCTCTAACTATGGCTACACCTTC | CAWRTSNYGYTF